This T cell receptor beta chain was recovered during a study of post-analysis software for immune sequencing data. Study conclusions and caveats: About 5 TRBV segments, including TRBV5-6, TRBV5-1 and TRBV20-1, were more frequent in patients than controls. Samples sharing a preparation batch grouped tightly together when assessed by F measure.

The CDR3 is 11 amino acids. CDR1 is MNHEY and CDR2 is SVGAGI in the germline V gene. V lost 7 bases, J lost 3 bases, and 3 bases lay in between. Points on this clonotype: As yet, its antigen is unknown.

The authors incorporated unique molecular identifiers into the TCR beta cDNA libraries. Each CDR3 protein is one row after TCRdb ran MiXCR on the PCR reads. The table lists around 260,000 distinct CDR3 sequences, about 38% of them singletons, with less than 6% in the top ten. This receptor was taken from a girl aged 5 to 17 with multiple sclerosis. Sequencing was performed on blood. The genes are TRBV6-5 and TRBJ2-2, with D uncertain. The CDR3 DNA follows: TGTGCCAGCACCCACACCGGGGAGCTGTTTTTT. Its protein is CASTHTGELFF.